This T cell receptor (beta chain) was recovered during a study of patients and donors after allogeneic stem cell transplantation. This clonotype was seen repeatedly, ten times or more. One end of the junction fails to match germline, which may point to a read error. Germline CDR1 and CDR2: SGHRS and YFSETQ. The CDR3 runs 14 residues. From the RT-PCR reads, TCRdb called clonotypes with MiXCR, one entry per CDR3 protein. Here the sample spans some 200,000 distinct CDR3 sequences, around 41% being singletons. The chain employs TRBV5-1 and TRBJ2-1, with TRBD2 matching 9 bases. The sequence derives from a human donor who was either an allogeneic HSCT recipient or a stem cell or donor lymphocyte infusion donor (not recorded which). It is not recorded whose cells these are; they may come from a transplant donor. The specimen was blood, either unsorted or a sorted T cell fraction (not recorded which). The CDR3 nucleotides are TGTGCCAGCAGTAGCGGGAGCTCCTACAATGAGCAGTTCTTC. It specifies CASSSGSSYNEQFF. Filled out from reference TRBV5-1 and TRBJ2-1, the complete variable domain reads KAGVTQTPRYLIKTRGQQVTLSCSPISGHRSVSWYQQTPGQGLQFLFEYFSETQRNKGNFPGRFSGRQFSNSRSEMNVSTLELGDSALYLCASSSGSSYNEQFFGPGTRLTVL.